This TCR beta chain originates from a study of spatial heterogeneity in lung cancer. Looking at the study overall: Alpha-chain sequences were consistently detected in smaller numbers than beta-chain sequences.

Time point noted: sample taken at primary tumor resection. The donors comprised about 70 untreated early-stage non-small cell lung cancer patients. No cells were sorted before sequencing. The whole RNA sequenced was extracted from tumor, nontumor lung or frozen PBMC. One entry per CDR3 protein, called by TCRdb with MiXCR from the 5' RACE reads. The sample lists approximately 1,600 distinct CDR3 sequences, 5.3% occurring once. Within the sample, this clonotype is medium-sized. This clonotype originated in a female donor with early-stage non-small cell lung cancer. The specimen comprised normal lung tissue next to the tumor, sampled at surgery.

Written as DNA, the CDR3 is TGTGCCATCAGCACTAAAGGGGGTCACGAGCAGTACTTC. Protein product: CAISTKGGHEQYF. This rearrangement joins TRBV10-3 to TRBJ2-7; D may be TRBD1 (6 bases). V was clipped by 6 bases and J by 5 bases, with 14 bases between them. The CDR3 is 13 amino acids. The V gene's germline CDR1 is ENHRY and CDR2 SYGVKD.